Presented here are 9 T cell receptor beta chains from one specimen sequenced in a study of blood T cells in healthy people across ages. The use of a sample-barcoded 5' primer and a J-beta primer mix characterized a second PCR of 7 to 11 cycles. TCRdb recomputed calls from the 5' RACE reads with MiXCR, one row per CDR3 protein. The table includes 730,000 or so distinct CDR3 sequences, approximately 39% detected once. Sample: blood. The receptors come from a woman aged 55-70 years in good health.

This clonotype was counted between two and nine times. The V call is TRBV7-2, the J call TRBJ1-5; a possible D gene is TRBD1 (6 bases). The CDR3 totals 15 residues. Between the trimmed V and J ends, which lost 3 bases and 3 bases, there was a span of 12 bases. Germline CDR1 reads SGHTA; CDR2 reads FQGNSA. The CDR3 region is CASSFTDSINQPQHF. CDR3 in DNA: TGTGCCAGCAGCTTTACGGACAGTATCAATCAGCCCCAGCATTTT.

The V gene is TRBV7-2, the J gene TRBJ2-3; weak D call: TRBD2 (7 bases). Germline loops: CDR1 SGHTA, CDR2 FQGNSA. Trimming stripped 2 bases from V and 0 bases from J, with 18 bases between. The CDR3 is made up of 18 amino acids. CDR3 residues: CASSLWGQTSLSTDTQYF. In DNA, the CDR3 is TGTGCCAGCAGCTTATGGGGGCAGACTAGCCTCAGCACAGATACGCAGTATTTT.

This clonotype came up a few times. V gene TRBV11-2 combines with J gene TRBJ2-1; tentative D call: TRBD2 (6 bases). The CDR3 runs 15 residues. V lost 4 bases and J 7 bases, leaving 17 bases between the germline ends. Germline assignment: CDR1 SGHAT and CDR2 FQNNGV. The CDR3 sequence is CASSSGLAYVNEQFF. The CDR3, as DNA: TGTGCCAGCAGCTCAGGTCTAGCGTATGTGAATGAGCAGTTCTTC.

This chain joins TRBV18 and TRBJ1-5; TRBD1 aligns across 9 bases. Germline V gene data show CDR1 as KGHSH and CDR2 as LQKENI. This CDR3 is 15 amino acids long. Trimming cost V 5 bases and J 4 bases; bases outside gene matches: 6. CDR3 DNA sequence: TGTGCCAGCTCAAACCTTGGGACAGGGAATCAGCCCCAGCATTTT. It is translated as CASSNLGTGNQPQHF.

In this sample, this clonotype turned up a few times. The CDR3 sequence is CASSLGGASGAYNEQFF. The CDR3 bases are TGTGCCAGCAGCTTAGGGGGGGCTAGCGGGGCCTACAATGAGCAGTTCTTC. The chain joins TRBV7-2 to TRBJ2-1, with TRBD2 identical over 9 bases. Trimming took 1 base from V and 2 from J; bases not matched to a gene: 6. Germline CDR1 reads SGHTA; CDR2 reads FQGNSA. The CDR3 loop spans 17 amino acids.

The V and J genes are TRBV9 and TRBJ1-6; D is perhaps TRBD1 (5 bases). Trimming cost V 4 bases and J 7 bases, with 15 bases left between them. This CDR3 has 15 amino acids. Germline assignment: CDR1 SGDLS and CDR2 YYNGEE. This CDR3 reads CASSPMGRVNSPLHF. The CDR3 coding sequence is TGTGCCAGCAGCCCCATGGGACGTGTGAATTCACCCCTCCACTTT.

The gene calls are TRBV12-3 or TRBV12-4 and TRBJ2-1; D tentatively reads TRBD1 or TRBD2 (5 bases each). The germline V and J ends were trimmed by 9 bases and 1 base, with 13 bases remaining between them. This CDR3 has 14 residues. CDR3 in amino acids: CASRGGRSYNEQFF. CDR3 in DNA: TGTGCCAGTAGGGGCGGGCGGTCCTACAATGAGCAGTTCTTC.

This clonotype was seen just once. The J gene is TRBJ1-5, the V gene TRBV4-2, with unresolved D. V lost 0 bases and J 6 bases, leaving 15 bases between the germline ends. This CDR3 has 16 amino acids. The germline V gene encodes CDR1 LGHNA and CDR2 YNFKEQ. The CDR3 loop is CASSQDWTGSIQPQHF. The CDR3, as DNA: TGTGCCAGCAGCCAAGATTGGACGGGTAGTATTCAGCCCCAGCATTTT.

The CDR3 here is CASSEVGGGQGTQYF. The CDR3 region has the DNA TGCGCCAGCAGTGAGGTCGGGGGGGGCCAGGGTACGCAGTATTTT. The chain has TRBV10-2 and TRBJ2-3, with 8 bases aligning to TRBD2. J lost 8 bases, V lost 2 bases, and 9 bases had no gene match. Germline CDR1 is WSHSY and CDR2 is SAAADI. CDR3 size: 15 residues.